A single sample is the source of the 10 T cell receptor beta chains below, sequenced in a study of T-cell memory formation after mild COVID-19 (TCRdb year 2021). The library was obtained by 5' RACE. Data came from an Illumina NovaSeq 6000. TCRdb redid the processing of the public reads, applying fastp at Q25 and MiXCR, and retained in-frame beta chains. Every entry covers one CDR3 protein and lists the most common genes and DNA from its rows. The sample table contains approximately 290,000 distinct CDR3 sequences; only one count was recorded for roughly 8.2% of them. The ten largest make up approximately 22% of the sample. Sequenced material: PBMCs or a T cell subset sorted from them (not recorded which). The receptors come from a man between 18 and 29 years old who had mild COVID-19 (a few samples of this study predate the infection). The sample titles of this study are shuffled in the database, so cell type and time point are left out; the donor was told from shared clones.

The CDR3 DNA reads TGTGCCAGCAGTTTTCCGGGACAGTTCTCCTCCCTCCACTTT. This codes for CASSFPGQFSSLHF. The chain combines TRBV12-3 or TRBV12-4 with TRBJ1-6; 7 bases agree with TRBD1. The V and J ends lost 3 bases and 14 bases, in that order; junction bases with no gene match: 10. The CDR3 sequence is 14 residues long.

This clonotype has a handful of counts. CDR3 loop: CASSLDLAGVFRTGELFF. The CDR3 region has the DNA TGTGCCAGCAGCTTAGATCTAGCGGGGGTGTTTAGGACCGGGGAGCTGTTTTTT. The chain uses TRBV7-2 and TRBJ2-2, with 10 bases fitting TRBD2. Germline values: CDR1 SGHTA, CDR2 FQGNSA. This CDR3 is built from 18 residues. The V gene end was trimmed by 1 base and the J gene end by 5 bases; junction bases not matched to a gene: 10.

This clonotype turned up a few times. The rearrangement uses TRBV14 and TRBJ1-2; no firm D call. With 2 bases removed from V and 8 bases from J, the gap between germline ends came to 15 bases. CDR1 and CDR2 from the germline V gene are SGHDN and FVKESK. The CDR3 runs to 14 residues. CDR3: CASSQFVGRVGYTF. The CDR3, as DNA: TGTGCCAGCAGCCAATTCGTCGGGAGGGTCGGCTACACCTTC.

This clonotype was counted between two and nine times. This sequence joins TRBV6-2 or TRBV6-3 and TRBJ1-1; D is perhaps TRBD1 (5 bases). Between the trimmed V and J ends, which lost 2 bases and 5 bases, there was a span of 9 bases. The CDR3 sequence is 13 residues long. CDR1 MNHEY and CDR2 SVGEGT come from the germline V gene. The CDR3 is CASSYTRGTEAFF. CDR3 sequence (DNA): TGTGCCAGCAGTTACACAAGGGGTACTGAAGCTTTCTTT.

The chain has TRBV4-1 and TRBJ1-4; D is ambiguous. Germline lookup yields CDR1 MGHRA and CDR2 YSYEKL. Trimming stripped 1 base from V and 2 bases from J, with 8 bases between. The CDR3 runs 15 residues. CDR3 DNA: TGCGCCAGCAGCCAAGTTCCGGGGACTAATGAAAAACTGTTTTTT. Protein sequence: CASSQVPGTNEKLFF.

This clonotype was found many times. The chain is built from TRBV5-1 and TRBJ2-7; no reliable D call. Germline-derived CDR1 and CDR2 are SGHRS and YFSETQ. This CDR3 region has 13 residues. V was pared by 2 bases and J by 2 bases, with 8 bases between. The CDR3 bases are TGCGCCAGCAGCTTCTCATCTACCTACGAGCAGTACTTC. The encoded protein is CASSFSSTYEQYF.

The CDR3 loop is CSATGQGNYGYTF. CDR3 sequence (DNA): TGCAGTGCAACGGGACAGGGAAACTATGGCTACACCTTC. This chain connects TRBV20-1 to TRBJ1-2; 9 nucleotides match TRBD1. Looked up from germline, CDR1 is DFQATT and CDR2 is SNEGSKA (reference sequence). Losses at the gene ends were 6 bases for V and 2 bases for J; bases not matched to a gene: 4. This CDR3 has 13 residues.

J is TRBJ2-5 and V is TRBV29-1; either TRBD1 or TRBD2 may supply D (5 bases each). V shed 7 bases and J shed 4 bases, with 28 bases lying between them. This CDR3 comprises 17 residues. Germline loops: CDR1 SQVTM, CDR2 ANQGSEA. CDR3 in amino acids: CSADGIRGSVIPETQYF. For the CDR3, the DNA is TGCAGCGCTGACGGGATTCGGGGCTCCGTGATCCCAGAGACCCAGTACTTC.

This clonotype has only a few counts. J is TRBJ1-2 and V is TRBV14; tentatively, D is TRBD1 (5 bases). CDR1 is SGHDN, CDR2 FVKESK, per germline. The CDR3 length is 18 residues. Deletions cut 4 bases from V and 0 bases from J, with 21 bases between. The CDR3 nucleotides are TGTGCCAGCAGCCCCCTATCATACAGGTCCATAGCTAACTATGGCTACACCTTC. Translating it yields CASSPLSYRSIANYGYTF. The whole variable domain, filled in from reference TRBV14 and TRBJ1-2, reads EAGVTQFPSHSVIEKGQTVTLRCDPISGHDNLYWYRRVMGKEIKFLLHFVKESKQDESGMPNNRFLAERTGGTYSTLKVQPAELEDSGVYFCASSPLSYRSIANYGYTFGSGTRLTVV.

In its sample, this clonotype was seen a few times. This chain links TRBV7-2 with TRBJ2-4; D perhaps matches TRBD2 (7 bases). V gave up 2 bases and J gave up 5 bases, with 19 bases separating them. This CDR3 is 17 amino acids long. Germline CDR1 SGHTA, CDR2 FQGNSA. In DNA, the CDR3 is TGTGCCAGCAGCTTACGGTCGGGGGGCCGTGGGGAAAACATTCAGTACTTC. Protein sequence: CASSLRSGGRGENIQYF.